This T cell receptor (beta chain) was found in a study of beta chain features in type 1 diabetes. The CDR3 has 17 residues. Germline trimming cut 1 base from V and 4 bases from J; bases unmatched to any gene: 8. Germline loops: CDR1 SGHTA, CDR2 FQGNSA. Expressed TCRB transcripts were sequenced because the isolated RNA had all been reverse transcribed beforehand. Clones were sequenced by immunoSEQ multiplex PCR, and TCRdb holds only the in-frame ones, with some missing. The data show under 450,000 clones, around 14% seen once. Specimen: naive CD4+ T cells from blood. The sequence came from a man aged 25 to 40 in good health. This chain uses TRBV7-2 with TRBJ2-2; 8 positions agree with TRBD1. In DNA form, the CDR3 reads TGTGCCAGCAGCTTAGTGGGGCAGGGGGCGCTCACCGGGGAGCTGTTTTTT. Translating gives CASSLVGQGALTGELFF. The complete variable domain, with remaining parts taken from reference TRBV7-2 and TRBJ2-2, reads GAGVSQSPSNKVTEKGKDVELRCDPISGHTALYWYRQSLGQGLEFLIYFQGNSAPDKSGLPSDRFSAERTGGSVSTLTIQRTQQEDSAVYLCASSLVGQGALTGELFFGEGSRLTVL.